The clone carrying this TCR beta chain has ten or more counts. This sample was included in a study of neurological immune-mediated disorders. The CDR3 length is 17 residues. The V and J ends lost 0 bases and 0 bases respectively, with 16 bases between them. Germline V gene sequence: CDR1 SGHRS, CDR2 YFSETQ. TCRdb reprocessed the 5' RACE reads with MiXCR, giving one entry per CDR3 protein. This table has fewer than 30,000 distinct CDR3 sequences, under 25% appearing once. The sequencing sample was made of PBMCs. The V call is TRBV5-1, the J call TRBJ2-7; TRBD2 might be the D (6 bases). This TCR came from an older woman in good health. The CDR3 nucleotides are TGCGCCAGCAGCTTGGCCTTCGGGAGTCCGAGCTCCTACGAGCAGTACTTC. Translation gives CASSLAFGSPSSYEQYF.